This record looks at one T cell receptor beta chain sequence and its context. What it binds is unknown. The data derive from a study of cytomegalovirus exposure and HLA in healthy donors. Study results and limitations: Serostatus for CMV was the only available immune exposure information.

PCR primers comprised 60 Vbeta and 13 Jbeta primers. TCRdb's copy holds only in-frame clones and misses some; the assay was immunoSEQ multiplex PCR. The table has a few hundred thousand clones, approximately 80% seen once. Material for sequencing was PBMCs. This receptor was obtained from a man aged 30-40 years in good health and CMV-seronegative.

CDR3 in amino acids: CASSDPVYRVGVWETQYF. CDR3 bases: TGTGCCAGCAGTGACCCGGTGTACAGGGTGGGTGTGTGGGAGACCCAGTACTTC. The chain combines TRBV6-4 with TRBJ2-5; perhaps TRBD1 as D (6 bases). Germline assignment: CDR1 MRHNA and CDR2 SNTAGT. The V and J ends lost 2 bases and 5 bases respectively, with 24 bases between them. The CDR3 length is 18 residues.